This is a list of T cell receptor beta chains from one sample in a study of cytomegalovirus exposure and HLA in healthy donors. Produced via immunoSEQ multiplex PCR; TCRdb's table is partial and in-frame only. Its table lists 55,000 to 75,000 clones. Sequencing was done on a sample of PBMCs. The receptors originated from a male donor in good health and CMV-seronegative. The CDR3 runs from the conserved cysteine through the conserved F or W. The D gene is left open where the match is weak.

d_gene,v_gene,j_gene,CDR3aa,CDR3nt
.,TRBV6-5,TRBJ1-2,CASSAEGVNYGYTF,TGTGCCAGCAGTGCTGAGGGGGTTAACTATGGCTACACCTTC
TRBD2,TRBV2,TRBJ2-7,CASSDLAGGAYEQYF,TGTGCCAGCAGTGACCTAGCGGGAGGCGCTTACGAGCAGTACTTC
.,TRBV5-1,TRBJ2-3,CASSLGAGIPDTQYF,TGCGCCAGCAGCTTGGGGGCAGGGATACCAGATACGCAGTATTTT
.,TRBV4-1,TRBJ2-7,CASSSGLISTYEQYF,TGCGCCAGCAGCTCAGGCTTAATCAGTACCTACGAGCAGTACTTC
TRBD1,TRBV6-1,TRBJ1-3,CASSLDRVGNTIYF,TGTGCCAGCAGCCTGGACAGGGTGGGAAACACCATATATTTT
.,TRBV7-3,TRBJ2-1,CASSLRETSYNEQFF,TGTGCCAGCAGCTTAAGGGAGACGTCCTACAATGAGCAGTTCTTC
.,TRBV28,TRBJ2-5,CASTPGGLVETQYF,TGTGCCAGCACCCCGGGGGGCCTTGTAGAGACCCAGTACTTC
TRBD1,TRBV6-1,TRBJ2-5,CASSQDRGQETQYF,TGTGCCAGCTCGCAGGACAGGGGACAAGAGACCCAGTACTTC
TRBD1,TRBV7-2,TRBJ1-5,CASSRGDRRGNQPQHF,TGTGCCAGCAGCCGCGGGGACAGACGGGGAAATCAGCCCCAGCATTTT
TRBD1,TRBV5-1,TRBJ2-3,CASTPGQDTDTQYF,TGCGCCAGCACGCCGGGACAGGACACAGATACGCAGTATTTT
TRBD1,TRBV6-5,TRBJ1-2,CASRRTGQTNYGYTF,TGTGCCAGCAGGCGAACGGGACAGACGAACTATGGCTACACCTTC
TRBD2,TRBV19,TRBJ2-1,CASSLSGSADNEQFF,TGTGCCAGTAGTCTTAGCGGGAGTGCGGACAATGAGCAGTTCTTC
.,TRBV25-1,TRBJ1-4,CASSEYGGLGEKLFF,TGTGCCAGCAGTGAATACGGAGGTCTAGGTGAAAAACTGTTTTTT
.,TRBV7-2,TRBJ2-5,CASSLTLIQETQYF,TGTGCCAGCAGCCTAACGTTGATCCAAGAGACCCAGTACTTC
.,TRBV5-4,TRBJ1-2,CASSLSQGQYGYTF,TGTGCCAGCAGCTTGTCACAGGGCCAATATGGCTACACCTTC
TRBD2,TRBV7-3,TRBJ2-3,CASSPSGGITDTQYF,TGTGCCAGCAGCCCTAGCGGGGGGATCACAGATACGCAGTATTTT
.,TRBV7-8,TRBJ2-5,CASSPGTTQETQYF,TGTGCCAGCAGCCCCGGGACAACGCAAGAGACCCAGTACTTC
TRBD2,TRBV11-2,TRBJ2-7,CASSSHPGLEMGEQYF,TGTGCCAGCAGCTCCCACCCAGGACTAGAAATGGGGGAGCAGTACTTC
.,TRBV18,TRBJ1-1,CASSDYSGYAEAFF,TGTGCCAGCTCAGATTATTCAGGGTACGCTGAAGCTTTCTTT
TRBD1,TRBV6-1,TRBJ2-4,CASRGQGVQYF,TGTGCCAGCAGGGGACAGGGCGTTCAGTACTTC
.,TRBV4-2,TRBJ1-2,CASSQDSDYGYTF,TGTGCCAGCAGCCAAGACAGTGACTATGGCTACACCTTC
.,TRBV7-2,TRBJ1-1,CASSLPGMGTEAFF,TGTGCCAGCAGCTTGCCAGGGATGGGCACTGAAGCTTTCTTT
.,TRBV4-3,TRBJ2-7,CASSQEPGYEQYF,TGCGCCAGCAGCCAAGAACCGGGCTACGAGCAGTACTTC
.,TRBV6-1,TRBJ2-5,CASSRGARETQYF,TGTGCCAGCAGTCGGGGGGCGCGAGAGACCCAGTACTTC
TRBD1,TRBV6-5,TRBJ2-7,CASSYSRTGGYEQYF,TGTGCCAGCAGTTACTCGAGGACAGGGGGTTACGAGCAGTACTTC
.,TRBV6-1,TRBJ1-3,CASSEAGQKHF,TGTGCCAGCAGTGAAGCTGGGCAGAAACATTTT
.,TRBV7-6,TRBJ2-2,CASSLEAATSTGELFF,TGTGCCAGCAGCTTAGAGGCAGCGACCTCGACCGGGGAGCTGTTTTTT
.,TRBV6-5,TRBJ1-2,CASSYNRNYGYTF,TGTGCCAGCAGTTATAACAGGAACTATGGCTACACCTTC
.,TRBV5-1,TRBJ2-3,CASSPLAYTDTQYF,TGCGCCAGCAGCCCACTAGCATACACAGATACGCAGTATTTT
TRBD1,TRBV28,TRBJ1-5,CASRGQGVSNQHQHF,TGTGCCAGCAGGGGGCAGGGGGTGAGCAATCAGCACCAGCATTTT
.,TRBV7-8,TRBJ1-2,CASISFRDSVNYGYTF,TGTGCCAGCATTTCTTTTAGGGACTCCGTTAACTATGGCTACACCTTC
.,TRBV28,TRBJ1-2,CASGGTAYGYTF,TGTGCCAGCGGGGGGACGGCCTATGGCTACACCTTC
TRBD2,TRBV10-3,TRBJ2-3,CAISAREGGTDTQYF,TGTGCCATCAGTGCGCGGGAGGGCGGAACAGATACGCAGTATTTT
.,TRBV7-2,TRBJ2-1,CASSFIGGARQFF,TGTGCCAGCAGCTTCATCGGCGGCGCCCGGCAGTTCTTC
.,TRBV27,TRBJ2-1,CASRPGVPSYNEQFF,TGTGCCAGCAGGCCCGGAGTCCCCTCCTACAATGAGCAGTTCTTC
TRBD1,TRBV5-4,TRBJ1-2,CASSSQGAVGYTF,TGTGCCAGCAGCTCTCAGGGGGCTGTTGGCTACACCTTC